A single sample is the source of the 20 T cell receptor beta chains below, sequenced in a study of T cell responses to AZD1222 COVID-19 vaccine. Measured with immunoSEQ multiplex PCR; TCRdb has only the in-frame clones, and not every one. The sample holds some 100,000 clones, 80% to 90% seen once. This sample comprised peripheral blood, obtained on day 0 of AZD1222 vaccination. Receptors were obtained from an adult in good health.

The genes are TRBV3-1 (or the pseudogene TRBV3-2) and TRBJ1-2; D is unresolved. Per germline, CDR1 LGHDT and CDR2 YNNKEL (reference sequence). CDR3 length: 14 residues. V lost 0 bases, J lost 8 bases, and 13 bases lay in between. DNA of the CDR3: TGTGCCAGCAGCCAAGATCTCAAAAACGGCGGCTACACCTTC. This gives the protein CASSQDLKNGGYTF.

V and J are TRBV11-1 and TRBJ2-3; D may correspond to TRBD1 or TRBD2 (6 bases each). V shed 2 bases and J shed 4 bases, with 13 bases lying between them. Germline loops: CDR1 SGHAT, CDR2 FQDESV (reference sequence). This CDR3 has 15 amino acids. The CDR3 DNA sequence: TGTGCCAGCAGCTTAAGGGGGGCCGGGGCAGATACGCAGTATTTT. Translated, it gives CASSLRGAGADTQYF.

The CDR3 reads CASSLGLRSGDTEAFF. In DNA, the CDR3 is TGCGCCAGCAGCTTGGGTTTAAGGTCAGGGGACACTGAAGCTTTCTTT. This sequence joins TRBV5-1 and TRBJ1-1; possibly TRBD1 for D (6 bases). The CDR3 runs 16 residues. The germline V gene has CDR1 SGHRS and CDR2 YFSETQ. V lost 0 bases and J lost 3, with 15 bases in between.

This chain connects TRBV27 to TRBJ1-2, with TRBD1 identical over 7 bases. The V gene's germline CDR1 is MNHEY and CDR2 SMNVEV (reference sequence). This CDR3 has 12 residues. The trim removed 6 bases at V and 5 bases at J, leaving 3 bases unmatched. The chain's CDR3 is CASRTGTYGYTF. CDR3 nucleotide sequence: TGTGCCAGCAGGACAGGGACATATGGCTACACCTTC.

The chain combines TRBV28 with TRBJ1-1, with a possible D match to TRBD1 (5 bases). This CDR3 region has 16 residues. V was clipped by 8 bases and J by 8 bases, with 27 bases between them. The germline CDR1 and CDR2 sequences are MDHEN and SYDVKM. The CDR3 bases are TGTGCCAGCGGGGATCCCGGGACTTGGACTGAAAGGGAAGCTTTCTTT. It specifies CASGDPGTWTEREAFF.

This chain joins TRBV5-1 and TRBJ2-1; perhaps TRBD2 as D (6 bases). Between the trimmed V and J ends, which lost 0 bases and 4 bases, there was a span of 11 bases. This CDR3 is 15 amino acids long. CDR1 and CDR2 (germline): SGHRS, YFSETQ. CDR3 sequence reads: CASSLVPGDYNEQFF. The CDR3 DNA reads TGCGCCAGCAGCTTGGTACCGGGGGATTACAATGAGCAGTTCTTC. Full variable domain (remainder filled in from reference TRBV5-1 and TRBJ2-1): KAGVTQTPRYLIKTRGQQVTLSCSPISGHRSVSWYQQTPGQGLQFLFEYFSETQRNKGNFPGRFSGRQFSNSRSEMNVSTLELGDSALYLCASSLVPGDYNEQFFGPGTRLTVL.

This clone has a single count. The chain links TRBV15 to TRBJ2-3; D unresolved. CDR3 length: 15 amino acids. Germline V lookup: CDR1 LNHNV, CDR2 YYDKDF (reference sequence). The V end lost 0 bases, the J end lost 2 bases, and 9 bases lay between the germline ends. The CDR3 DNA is TGTGCCACCAGCAGAGATCGACAAATCACAGATACGCAGTATTTT. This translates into CATSRDRQITDTQYF.

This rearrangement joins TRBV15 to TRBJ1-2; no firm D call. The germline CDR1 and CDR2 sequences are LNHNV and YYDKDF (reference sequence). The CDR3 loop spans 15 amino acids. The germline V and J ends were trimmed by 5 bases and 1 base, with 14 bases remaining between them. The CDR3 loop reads CATSVADPYNYGYTF. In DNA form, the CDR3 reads TGTGCCACCAGCGTAGCGGACCCCTATAACTATGGCTACACCTTC.

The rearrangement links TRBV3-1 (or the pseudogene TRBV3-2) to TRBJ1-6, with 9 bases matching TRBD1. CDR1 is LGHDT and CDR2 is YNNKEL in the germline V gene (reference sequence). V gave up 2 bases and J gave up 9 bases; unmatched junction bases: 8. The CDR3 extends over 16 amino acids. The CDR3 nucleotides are TGTGCCAGCAGCCAACCCCGGACAGGGGTCGGTTCACCCCTCCACTTT. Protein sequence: CASSQPRTGVGSPLHF.

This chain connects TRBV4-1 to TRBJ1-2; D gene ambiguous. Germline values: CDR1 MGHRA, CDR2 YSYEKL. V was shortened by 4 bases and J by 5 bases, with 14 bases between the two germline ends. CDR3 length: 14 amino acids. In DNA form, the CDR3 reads TGCGCCAGCAGCCCAGCCGGGCAGGCGTATGGCTACACCTTC. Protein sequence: CASSPAGQAYGYTF.

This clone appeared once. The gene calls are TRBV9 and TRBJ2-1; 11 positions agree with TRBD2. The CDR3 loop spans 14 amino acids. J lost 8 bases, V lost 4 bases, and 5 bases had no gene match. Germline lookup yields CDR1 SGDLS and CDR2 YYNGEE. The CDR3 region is CASSRSGGAHEQFF. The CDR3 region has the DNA TGTGCCAGCAGCCGTAGCGGGGGGGCCCATGAGCAGTTCTTC.

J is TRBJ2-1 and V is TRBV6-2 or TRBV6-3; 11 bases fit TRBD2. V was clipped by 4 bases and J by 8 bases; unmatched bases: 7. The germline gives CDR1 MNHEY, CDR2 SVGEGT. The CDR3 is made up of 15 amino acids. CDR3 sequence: CASSWSVAGGDEQFF. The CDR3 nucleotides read TGTGCCAGCAGTTGGTCCGTAGCGGGGGGGGATGAGCAGTTCTTC.

CDR3 sequence (DNA): TGTGCCAGCAGCTTAGGGGGGTGGAGGCGCAATCAGCCCCAGCATTTT. Translating gives CASSLGGWRRNQPQHF. The chain has TRBV5-6 and TRBJ1-5; tentative D call: TRBD1 (6 bases). V lost 2 bases and J lost 2, with 14 bases in between. CDR1 SGHDT and CDR2 YYEEEE come from the germline V gene. The CDR3 has 16 residues.

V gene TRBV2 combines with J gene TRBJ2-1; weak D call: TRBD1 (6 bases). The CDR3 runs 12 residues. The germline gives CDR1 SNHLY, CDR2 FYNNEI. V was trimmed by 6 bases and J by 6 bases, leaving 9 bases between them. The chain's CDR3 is CASSQTGNEQFF. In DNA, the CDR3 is TGTGCCAGCAGCCAGACAGGCAATGAGCAGTTCTTC.

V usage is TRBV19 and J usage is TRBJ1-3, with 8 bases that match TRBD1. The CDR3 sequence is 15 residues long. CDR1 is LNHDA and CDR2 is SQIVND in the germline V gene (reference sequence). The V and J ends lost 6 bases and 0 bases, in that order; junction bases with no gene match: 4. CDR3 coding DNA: TGTGCCAGTAGCCCCGGACAGGGCTCTGGAAACACCATATATTTT. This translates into CASSPGQGSGNTIYF.

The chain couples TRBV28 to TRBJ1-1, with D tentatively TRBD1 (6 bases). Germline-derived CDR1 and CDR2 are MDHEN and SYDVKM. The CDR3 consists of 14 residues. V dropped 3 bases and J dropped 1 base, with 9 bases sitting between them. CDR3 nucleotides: TGTGCCAGCAGTTTGCACAGGGCGAACACTGAAGCTTTCTTT. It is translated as CASSLHRANTEAFF. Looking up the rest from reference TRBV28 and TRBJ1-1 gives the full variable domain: DVKVTQSSRYLVKRTGEKVFLECVQDMDHENMFWYRQDPGLGLRLIYFSYDVKMKEKGDIPEGYSVSREKKERFSLILESASTNQTSMYLCASSLHRANTEAFFGQGTRLTVV.

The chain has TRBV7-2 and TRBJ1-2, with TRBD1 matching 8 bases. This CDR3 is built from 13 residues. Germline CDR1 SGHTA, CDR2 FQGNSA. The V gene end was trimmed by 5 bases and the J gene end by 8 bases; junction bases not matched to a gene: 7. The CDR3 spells CASSLQGARGYTF. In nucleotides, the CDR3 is TGTGCCAGCAGCCTCCAGGGGGCGCGGGGCTACACCTTC.

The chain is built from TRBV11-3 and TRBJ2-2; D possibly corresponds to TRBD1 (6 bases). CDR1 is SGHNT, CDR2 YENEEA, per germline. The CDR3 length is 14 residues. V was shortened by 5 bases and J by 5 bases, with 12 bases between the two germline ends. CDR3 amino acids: CASSDSTGTGELFF. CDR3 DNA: TGTGCCAGCAGCGACTCCACAGGGACCGGGGAGCTGTTTTTT. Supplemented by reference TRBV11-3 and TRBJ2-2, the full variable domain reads EAGVVQSPRYKIIEKKQPVAFWCNPISGHNTLYWYLQNLGQGPELLIRYENEEAVDDSQLPKDRFSAERLKGVDSTLKIQPAELGDSAVYLCASSDSTGTGELFFGEGSRLTVL.

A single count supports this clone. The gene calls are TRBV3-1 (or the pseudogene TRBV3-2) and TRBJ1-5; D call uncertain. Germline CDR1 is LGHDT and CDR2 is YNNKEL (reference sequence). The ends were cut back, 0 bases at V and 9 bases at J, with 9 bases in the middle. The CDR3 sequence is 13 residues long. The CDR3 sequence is CASSQDPELPQHF. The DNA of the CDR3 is TGTGCCAGCAGCCAAGATCCCGAACTGCCCCAGCATTTT.

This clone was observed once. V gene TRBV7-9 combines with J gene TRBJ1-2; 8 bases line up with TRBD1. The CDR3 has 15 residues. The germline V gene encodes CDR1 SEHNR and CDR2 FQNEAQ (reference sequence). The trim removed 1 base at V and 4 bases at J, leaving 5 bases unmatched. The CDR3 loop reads CASSLGTGQGYGYTF. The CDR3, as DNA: TGTGCCAGCAGCTTAGGGACTGGACAGGGCTATGGCTACACCTTC.